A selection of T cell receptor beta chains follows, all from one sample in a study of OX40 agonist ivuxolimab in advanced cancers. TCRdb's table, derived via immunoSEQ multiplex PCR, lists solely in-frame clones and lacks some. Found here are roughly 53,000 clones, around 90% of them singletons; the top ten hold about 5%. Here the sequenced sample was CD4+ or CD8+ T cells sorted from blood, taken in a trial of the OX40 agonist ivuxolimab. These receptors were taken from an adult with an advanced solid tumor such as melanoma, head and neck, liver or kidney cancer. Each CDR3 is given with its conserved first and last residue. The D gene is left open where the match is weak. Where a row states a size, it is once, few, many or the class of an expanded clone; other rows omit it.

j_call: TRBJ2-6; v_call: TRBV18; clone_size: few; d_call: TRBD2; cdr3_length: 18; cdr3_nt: TGTGCCAGCTCACAGAATAGCGGGCTTAGCTCTGGGGCCAACGTCCTGACTTTC; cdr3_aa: CASSQNSGLSSGANVLTF
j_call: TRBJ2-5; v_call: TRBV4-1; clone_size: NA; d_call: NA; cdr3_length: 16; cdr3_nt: TGCGCCAGCAGCCAAGATTGGGGCAAGTACCAAGAGACCCAGTACTTC; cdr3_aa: CASSQDWGKYQETQYF
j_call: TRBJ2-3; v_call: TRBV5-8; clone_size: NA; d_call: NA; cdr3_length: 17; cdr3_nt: TGTGCCAGCAGCTTGGGGTATGGCAGGGAGATAGTAGATACGCAGTATTTT; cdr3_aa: CASSLGYGREIVDTQYF
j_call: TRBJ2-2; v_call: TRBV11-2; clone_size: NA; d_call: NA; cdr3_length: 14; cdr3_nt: TGTGCCAGCAGTGGCCAGGGAGGCACCGGGGAGCTGTTTTTT; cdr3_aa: CASSGQGGTGELFF
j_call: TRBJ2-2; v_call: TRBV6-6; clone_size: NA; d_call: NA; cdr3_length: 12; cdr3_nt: TGTGCCAGCAGTTACGGGGTCGGGGAGCTGTTTTTT; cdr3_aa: CASSYGVGELFF
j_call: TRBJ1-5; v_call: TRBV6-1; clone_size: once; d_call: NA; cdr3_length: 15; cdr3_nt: TGTGCCAGCAGTGGCATCCGGGACTTTGGTCAGCCCCAGCATTTT; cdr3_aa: CASSGIRDFGQPQHF
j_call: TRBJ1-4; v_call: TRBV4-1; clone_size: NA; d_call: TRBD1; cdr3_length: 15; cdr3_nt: TGCGCCAGCAGCCGAAACAGGGGAGGGGGTGAAAAACTGTTTTTT; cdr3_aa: CASSRNRGGGEKLFF
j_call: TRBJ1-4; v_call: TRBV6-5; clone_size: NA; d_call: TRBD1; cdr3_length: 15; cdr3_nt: TGTGCCAGCAAAAAAGGGGGCAGCACTAATGAAAAACTGTTTTTT; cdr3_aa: CASKKGGSTNEKLFF
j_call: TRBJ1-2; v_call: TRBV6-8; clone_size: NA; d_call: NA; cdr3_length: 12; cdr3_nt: TGTGCCAGCACGGGGGCGGAGGGTGGCTACACCTTC; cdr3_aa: CASTGAEGGYTF
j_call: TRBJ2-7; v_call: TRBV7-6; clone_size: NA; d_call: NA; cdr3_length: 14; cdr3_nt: TGTGCCAGCAGCTTAGGTGCCAGGGGCTACGAGCAGTACTTC; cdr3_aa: CASSLGARGYEQYF
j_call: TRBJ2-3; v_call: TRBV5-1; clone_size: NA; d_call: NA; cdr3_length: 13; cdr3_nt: TGCGCCAGCAGCTTGTGGGGCGCAGATACGCAGTATTTT; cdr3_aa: CASSLWGADTQYF
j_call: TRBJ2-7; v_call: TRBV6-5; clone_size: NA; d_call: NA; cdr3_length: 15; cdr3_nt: TGTGCCAGCAGTTACTCGGGGGGGCTGGGCGACGAGCAGTACTTC; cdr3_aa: CASSYSGGLGDEQYF
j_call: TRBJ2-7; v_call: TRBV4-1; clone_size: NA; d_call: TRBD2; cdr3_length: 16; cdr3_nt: TGCGCCAGCAGCCAAGGGGGCCTCGCGGGAGCCCGCGAGCAGTACTTC; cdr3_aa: CASSQGGLAGAREQYF
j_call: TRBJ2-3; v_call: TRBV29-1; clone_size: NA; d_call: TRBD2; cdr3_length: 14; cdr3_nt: TGCAGCGTTGGGACTAGCGGGAGGACAGATACGCAGTATTTT; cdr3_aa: CSVGTSGRTDTQYF
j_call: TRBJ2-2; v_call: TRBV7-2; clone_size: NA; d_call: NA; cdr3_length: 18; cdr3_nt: TGTGCCAGCAGCTTAGAATTACCGGGGAGCGGTCGAACCGGGGAGCTGTTTTTT; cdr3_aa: CASSLELPGSGRTGELFF
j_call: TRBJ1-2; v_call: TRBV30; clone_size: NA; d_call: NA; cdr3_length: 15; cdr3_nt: TGTGCCTGGAGGCACCCCTTGCGGGGGCGGGGGGGCTACACCTTC; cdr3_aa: CAWRHPLRGRGGYTF
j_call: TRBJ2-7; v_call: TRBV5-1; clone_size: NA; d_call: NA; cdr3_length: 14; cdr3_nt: TGCGCCAGCAGCTTGGTTGGGGGCAACTACGAGCAGTACTTC; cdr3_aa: CASSLVGGNYEQYF
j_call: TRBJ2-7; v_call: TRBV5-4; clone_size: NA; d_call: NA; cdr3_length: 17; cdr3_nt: TGTGCCAGCAGCTTGGTGGTTTTGGCAGGCCTCGCCTACGAGCAGTACTTC; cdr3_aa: CASSLVVLAGLAYEQYF
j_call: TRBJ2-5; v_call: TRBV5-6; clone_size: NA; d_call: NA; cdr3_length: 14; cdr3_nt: TGTGCCAGCAGCTTGGAAGTCAGTTCGGAGACCCAGTACTTC; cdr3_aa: CASSLEVSSETQYF
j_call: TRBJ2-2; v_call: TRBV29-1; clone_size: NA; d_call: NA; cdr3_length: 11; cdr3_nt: TGCAGCGTTGGGAGGAGCGGGGAGCTGTTTTTT; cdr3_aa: CSVGRSGELFF
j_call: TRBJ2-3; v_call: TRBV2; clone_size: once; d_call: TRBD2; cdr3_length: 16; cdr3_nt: TGTGCCAGCAGTGGGGTAGCGGGACTCCTAGGCCCTACGCAGTATTTT; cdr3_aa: CASSGVAGLLGPTQYF
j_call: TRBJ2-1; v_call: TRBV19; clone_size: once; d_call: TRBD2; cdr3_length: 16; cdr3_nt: TGTGCCAGTAGTACCCTAGGGACTAGCGGGACCAATGAGCAGTTCTTC; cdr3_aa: CASSTLGTSGTNEQFF
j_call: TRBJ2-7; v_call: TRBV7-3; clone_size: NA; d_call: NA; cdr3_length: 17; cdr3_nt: TGTGCCTTGAATCCGGATACAAAGGTTGTCGGCTCCTACGAGCAGTACTTC; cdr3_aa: CALNPDTKVVGSYEQYF
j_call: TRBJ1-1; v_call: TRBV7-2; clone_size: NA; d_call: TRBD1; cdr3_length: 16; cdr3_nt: TGTGCCAGCAGCCGTTCTCGGGACAGGGGTGGAACTGAAGCTTTCTTT; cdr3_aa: CASSRSRDRGGTEAFF
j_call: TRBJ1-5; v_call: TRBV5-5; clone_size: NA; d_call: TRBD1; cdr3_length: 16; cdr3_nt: TGTGCCAGCAGCTTTAACACAGGGGCTAGCAATCAGCCCCAGCATTTT; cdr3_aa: CASSFNTGASNQPQHF
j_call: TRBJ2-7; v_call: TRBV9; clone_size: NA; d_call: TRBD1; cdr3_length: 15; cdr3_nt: TGTGCCAGCAGCGTAGATGTGGACAGGGGTTCTGAGCAGTACTTC; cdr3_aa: CASSVDVDRGSEQYF
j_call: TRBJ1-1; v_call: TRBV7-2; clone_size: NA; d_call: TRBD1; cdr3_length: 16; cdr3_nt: TGTGCCAGCAGTCCGGGACAGGGGGCTTTTAGCACTGAAGCTTTCTTT; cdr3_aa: CASSPGQGAFSTEAFF
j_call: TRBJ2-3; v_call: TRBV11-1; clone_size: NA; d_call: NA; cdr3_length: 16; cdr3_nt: TGTGCCAGCAGCTTAGGAGCGACTCAAGGCACAGATACGCAGTATTTT; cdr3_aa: CASSLGATQGTDTQYF
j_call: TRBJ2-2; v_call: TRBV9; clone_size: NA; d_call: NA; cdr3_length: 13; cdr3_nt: TGTGCCAGCAGCTTAAGTAACACCGGGGAGCTGTTTTTT; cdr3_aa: CASSLSNTGELFF
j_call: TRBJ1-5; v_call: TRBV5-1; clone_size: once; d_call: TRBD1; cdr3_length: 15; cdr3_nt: TGCGCCAGCAGCTTTGAGGGACAGAGCAATCAGCCCCAGCATTTT; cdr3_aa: CASSFEGQSNQPQHF
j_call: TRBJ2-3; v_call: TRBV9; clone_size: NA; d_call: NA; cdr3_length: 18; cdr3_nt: TGTGCCAGCAGCGTAGGATCAACTAGTTCTGGAATCACAGATACGCAGTATTTT; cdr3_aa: CASSVGSTSSGITDTQYF
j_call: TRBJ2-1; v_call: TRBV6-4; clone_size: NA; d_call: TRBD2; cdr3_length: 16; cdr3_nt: TGTGCCAGCAGTCACACTAGCGGGAGGGCCGGCAATGAGCAGTTCTTC; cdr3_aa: CASSHTSGRAGNEQFF
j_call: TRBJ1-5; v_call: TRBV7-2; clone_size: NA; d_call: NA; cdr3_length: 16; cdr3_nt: TGTGCCAGCAGCACACAGGTACAGGGAGGCAATCAGCCCCAGCATTTT; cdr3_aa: CASSTQVQGGNQPQHF
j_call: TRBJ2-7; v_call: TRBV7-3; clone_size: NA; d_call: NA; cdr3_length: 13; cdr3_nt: TGTGCCAGCAGCTTAGGCAGGGCGGACGAGCAGTACTTC; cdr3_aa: CASSLGRADEQYF
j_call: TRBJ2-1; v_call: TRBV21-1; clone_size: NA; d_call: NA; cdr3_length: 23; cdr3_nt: TGTGCCAGCAGCAAAGATCACGAGGGGGCAGAGGGTAGCGGGGTGAGCTCCTACAATGAGCAGTTCTTC; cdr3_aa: CASSKDHEGAEGSGVSSYNEQFF
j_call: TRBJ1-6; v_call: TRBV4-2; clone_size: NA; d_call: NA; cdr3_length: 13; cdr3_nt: TGTGCCAGCAGCCGAGGGATCAATTCACCCCTCCACTTT; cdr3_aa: CASSRGINSPLHF
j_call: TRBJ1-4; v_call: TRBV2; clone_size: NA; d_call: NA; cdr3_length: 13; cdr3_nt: TGTGCCAGGCGGTCGGTCGTGGGGGAAAAACTGTTTTTT; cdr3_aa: CARRSVVGEKLFF
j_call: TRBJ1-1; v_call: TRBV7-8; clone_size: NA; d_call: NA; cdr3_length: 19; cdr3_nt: TGTGCCAGCAGCCCTACCCGGGCAGGGCTGACATCGAAGAACACTGAAGCTTTCTTT; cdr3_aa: CASSPTRAGLTSKNTEAFF
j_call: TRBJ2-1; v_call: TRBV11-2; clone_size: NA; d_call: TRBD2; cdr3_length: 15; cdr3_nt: TGTGCCAGCAGCTCTAGCGGGAGGGCCTACAATGAGCAGTTCTTC; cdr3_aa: CASSSSGRAYNEQFF
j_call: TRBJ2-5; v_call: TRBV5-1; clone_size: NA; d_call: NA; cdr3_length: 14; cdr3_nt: TGCGCCAGCAGCTTGAGGGGGGACCAAGAGACCCAGTACTTC; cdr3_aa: CASSLRGDQETQYF
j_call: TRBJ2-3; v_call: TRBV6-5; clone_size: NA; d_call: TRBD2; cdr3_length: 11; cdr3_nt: TGTGCCAGCACCGGGGGGGTCACGCAGTATTTT; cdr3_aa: CASTGGVTQYF